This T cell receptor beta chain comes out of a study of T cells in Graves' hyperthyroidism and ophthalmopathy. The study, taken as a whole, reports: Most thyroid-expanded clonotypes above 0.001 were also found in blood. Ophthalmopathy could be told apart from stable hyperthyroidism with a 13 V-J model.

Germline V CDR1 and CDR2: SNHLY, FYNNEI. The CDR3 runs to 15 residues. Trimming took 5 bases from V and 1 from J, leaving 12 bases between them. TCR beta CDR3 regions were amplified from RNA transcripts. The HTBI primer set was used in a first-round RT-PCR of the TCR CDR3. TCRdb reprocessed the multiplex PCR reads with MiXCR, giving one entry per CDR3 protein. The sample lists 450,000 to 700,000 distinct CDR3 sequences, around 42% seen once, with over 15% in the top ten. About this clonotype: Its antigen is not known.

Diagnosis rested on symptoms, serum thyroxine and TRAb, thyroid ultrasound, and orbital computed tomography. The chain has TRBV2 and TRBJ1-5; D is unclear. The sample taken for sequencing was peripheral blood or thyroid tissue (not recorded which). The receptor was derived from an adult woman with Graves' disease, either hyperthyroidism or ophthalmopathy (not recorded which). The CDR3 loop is CASSPREGSNQPQHF. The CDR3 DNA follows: TGTGCCAGCAGTCCTAGGGAGGGAAGCAATCAGCCCCAGCATTTT. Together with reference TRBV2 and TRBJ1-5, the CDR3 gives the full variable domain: EPEVTQTPSHQVTQMGQEVILRCVPISNHLYFYWYRQILGQKVEFLVSFYNNEISEKSEIFDDQFSVERPDGSNFTLKIRSTKLEDSAMYFCASSPREGSNQPQHFGDGTRLSIL.